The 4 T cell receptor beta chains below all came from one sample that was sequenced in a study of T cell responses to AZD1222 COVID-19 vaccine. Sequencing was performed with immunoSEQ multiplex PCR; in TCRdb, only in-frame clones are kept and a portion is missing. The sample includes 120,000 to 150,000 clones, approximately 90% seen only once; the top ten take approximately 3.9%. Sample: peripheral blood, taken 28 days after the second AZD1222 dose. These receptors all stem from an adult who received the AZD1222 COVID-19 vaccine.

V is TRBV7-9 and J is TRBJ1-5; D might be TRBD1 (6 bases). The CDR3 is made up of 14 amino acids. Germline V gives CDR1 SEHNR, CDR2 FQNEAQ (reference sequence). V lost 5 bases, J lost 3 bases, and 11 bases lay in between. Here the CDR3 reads CASSRDTLNQPQHF. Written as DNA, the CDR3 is TGTGCCAGCAGCCGGGACACCCTCAATCAGCCCCAGCATTTT.

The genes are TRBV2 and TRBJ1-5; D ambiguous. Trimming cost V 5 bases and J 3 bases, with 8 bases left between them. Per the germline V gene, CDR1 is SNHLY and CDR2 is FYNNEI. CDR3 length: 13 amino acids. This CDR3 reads CASSRTDNQPQHF. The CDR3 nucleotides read TGTGCCAGCAGTCGGACGGACAATCAGCCCCAGCATTTT.

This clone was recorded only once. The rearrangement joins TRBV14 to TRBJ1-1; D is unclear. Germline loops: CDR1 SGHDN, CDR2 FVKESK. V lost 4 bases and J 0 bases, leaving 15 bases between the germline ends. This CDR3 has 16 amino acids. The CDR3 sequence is CASSLLPPPMNTEAFF. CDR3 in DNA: TGTGCCAGCAGCCTCCTTCCCCCACCTATGAACACTGAAGCTTTCTTT.

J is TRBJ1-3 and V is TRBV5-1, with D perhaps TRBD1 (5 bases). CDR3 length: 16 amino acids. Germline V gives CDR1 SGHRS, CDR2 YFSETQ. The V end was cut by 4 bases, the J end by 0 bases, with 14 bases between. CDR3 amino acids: CASSAGQILSGNTIYF. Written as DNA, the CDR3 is TGCGCCAGCAGCGCAGGACAAATTCTCTCTGGAAACACCATATATTTT. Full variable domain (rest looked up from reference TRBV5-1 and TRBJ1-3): KAGVTQTPRYLIKTRGQQVTLSCSPISGHRSVSWYQQTPGQGLQFLFEYFSETQRNKGNFPGRFSGRQFSNSRSEMNVSTLELGDSALYLCASSAGQILSGNTIYFGEGSWLTVV.